This is a list of T cell receptor beta chains from one sample in a study of blood T cell repertoires in COVID-19. The table came from immunoSEQ multiplex PCR; TCRdb's copy has only in-frame clones and leaves some out. The repertoire consists of tens of thousands of clones, with about 74% occurring once and the leading ten covering roughly 4%. Sequencing input: peripheral blood. The receptors were sampled from a man between 65 and 80 years old with COVID-19, enrolled during active disease. Each CDR3 is given with its conserved first and last residue. Fields, in order: clone size, J gene, CDR3 length, V gene, D gene, CDR3 protein, CDR3 DNA. D genes are given only for firm matches. For some rows the clone size is stated as once, few or many, or as a class when expanded; others skip it.

size: .
J: TRBJ2-7
length: 11
V: TRBV14
D: .
CDR3: CASSQAREQYF
DNA: TGTGCCAGCAGCCAAGCCCGGGAGCAGTACTTC

size: .
J: TRBJ2-2
length: 16
V: TRBV5-1
D: .
CDR3: CASTPIGRAYTGELFF
DNA: TGCGCCAGCACCCCGATCGGGCGGGCTTACACCGGGGAGCTGTTTTTT

size: .
J: TRBJ2-1
length: 23
V: TRBV30
D: TRBD2
CDR3: CAWSVFGTSGSGRGRNTYNEQFF
DNA: TGTGCCTGGAGTGTTTTCGGGACTAGCGGGAGTGGTCGGGGAAGGAACACCTACAATGAGCAGTTCTTC

size: .
J: TRBJ2-2
length: 18
V: TRBV6-2/TRBV6-3
D: TRBD1
CDR3: CASSHRTGGGRDTGELFF
DNA: TGTGCCAGCAGCCATCGGACAGGGGGAGGGAGGGACACCGGGGAGCTGTTTTTT

size: .
J: TRBJ2-5
length: 15
V: TRBV21-1
D: .
CDR3: CASSKCCGRRETQYF
DNA: TGTGCCAGCAGCAAATGTTGCGGGCGTCGAGAGACCCAGTACTTC

size: few
J: TRBJ1-2
length: 13
V: TRBV7-9
D: .
CDR3: CASSPDISYGYTF
DNA: TGTGCCAGCAGCCCGGACATTTCCTATGGCTACACCTTC

size: .
J: TRBJ1-2
length: 13
V: TRBV28
D: .
CDR3: CASTTGVDYGYTF
DNA: TGTGCCAGCACTACCGGGGTTGACTATGGCTACACCTTC

size: once
J: TRBJ2-7
length: 16
V: TRBV6-5
D: .
CDR3: CASSYSAIQGVDEQYF
DNA: TGTGCCAGCAGTTACTCGGCAATCCAGGGCGTAGACGAGCAGTACTTC

size: .
J: TRBJ1-6
length: 15
V: TRBV11-2
D: .
CDR3: CASSLDPGSVSPLHF
DNA: TGTGCCAGCAGCTTAGATCCAGGATCGGTTTCACCCCTCCACTTT

size: .
J: TRBJ2-1
length: 17
V: TRBV9
D: .
CDR3: CASSAGASLHSYNEQFF
DNA: TGTGCCAGCAGCGCTGGGGCGTCTCTTCACTCCTACAATGAGCAGTTCTTC

size: .
J: TRBJ2-7
length: 15
V: TRBV7-9
D: TRBD2
CDR3: CASSLGTSATYEQYF
DNA: TGTGCCAGCAGCTTAGGGACTAGCGCTACCTACGAGCAGTACTTC

size: .
J: TRBJ2-1
length: 13
V: TRBV24-1
D: TRBD1
CDR3: CATEGQRKNEQFF
DNA: TGTGCCACCGAGGGACAGAGAAAAAATGAGCAGTTCTTC

size: .
J: TRBJ1-1
length: 13
V: TRBV6-5
D: .
CDR3: CASRIRLNTEAFF
DNA: TGTGCCAGCAGAATTAGATTGAACACTGAAGCTTTCTTT

size: .
J: TRBJ2-2
length: 15
V: TRBV19
D: .
CDR3: CASRRDRVYTGELFF
DNA: TGTGCCAGTAGGCGGGACAGAGTATACACCGGGGAGCTGTTTTTT

size: many
J: TRBJ1-4
length: 12
V: TRBV28
D: .
CDR3: CAGGGFGEKLFF
DNA: TGTGCCGGGGGAGGGTTTGGTGAAAAACTGTTTTTT

size: many
J: TRBJ1-1
length: 17
V: TRBV19
D: TRBD1
CDR3: CASITVGTATLNTEAFF
DNA: TGTGCCAGTATCACTGTAGGGACAGCGACTTTGAACACTGAAGCTTTCTTT

size: .
J: TRBJ2-7
length: 14
V: TRBV29-1
D: TRBD2
CDR3: CSVSGVAGSYEQYF
DNA: TGCAGCGTTTCGGGGGTAGCGGGATCCTACGAGCAGTACTTC

size: few
J: TRBJ2-6
length: 15
V: TRBV6-5
D: .
CDR3: CASSRQYSGANVLTF
DNA: TGTGCCAGCAGTCGACAGTACTCTGGGGCCAACGTCCTGACTTTC

size: .
J: TRBJ2-1
length: 15
V: TRBV4-1
D: .
CDR3: CASSQGGLRNNEQFF
DNA: TGCGCCAGCAGCCAAGGGGGACTCAGGAACAATGAGCAGTTCTTC

size: once
J: TRBJ2-7
length: 14
V: TRBV5-1
D: TRBD1
CDR3: CASSYGTGDYEQYF
DNA: TGCGCCAGCAGCTACGGGACAGGGGACTACGAGCAGTACTTC

size: .
J: TRBJ2-5
length: 15
V: TRBV9
D: .
CDR3: CASSVTGSSQETQYF
DNA: TGTGCCAGCAGCGTAACCGGTTCTAGCCAAGAGACCCAGTACTTC

size: .
J: TRBJ2-2
length: 18
V: TRBV27
D: .
CDR3: CASSLWEWGGTNTGELFF
DNA: TGTGCCAGCAGTTTATGGGAATGGGGCGGTACGAACACCGGGGAGCTGTTTTTT